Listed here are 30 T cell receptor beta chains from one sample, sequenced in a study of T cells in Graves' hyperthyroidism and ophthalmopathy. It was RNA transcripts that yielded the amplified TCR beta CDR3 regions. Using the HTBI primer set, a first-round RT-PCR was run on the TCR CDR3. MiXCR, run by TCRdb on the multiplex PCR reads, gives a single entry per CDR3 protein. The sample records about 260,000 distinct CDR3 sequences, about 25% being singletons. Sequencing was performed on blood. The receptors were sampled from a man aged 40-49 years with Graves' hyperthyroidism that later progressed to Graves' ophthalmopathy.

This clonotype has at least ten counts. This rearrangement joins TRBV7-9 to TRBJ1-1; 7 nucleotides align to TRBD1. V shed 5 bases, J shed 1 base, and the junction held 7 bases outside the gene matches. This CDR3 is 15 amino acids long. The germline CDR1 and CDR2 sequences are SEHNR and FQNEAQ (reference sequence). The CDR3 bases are TGTGCCAGCAGCCCTCGGGACAGTGAGAACACTGAAGCTTTCTTT. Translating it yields CASSPRDSENTEAFF.

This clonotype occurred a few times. The CDR3 DNA sequence: TGCGCCAGCAGCTCAACGGGACAGGGGACCGGGGAGCTGTTTTTT. Its protein product is CASSSTGQGTGELFF. This sequence joins TRBV5-1 and TRBJ2-2; TRBD1 matches 10 bases. V dropped 3 bases and J dropped 5; count of bases not matched to a gene: 4. The length of the CDR3 is 15 residues. The germline CDR1 and CDR2 sequences are SGHRS and YFSETQ.

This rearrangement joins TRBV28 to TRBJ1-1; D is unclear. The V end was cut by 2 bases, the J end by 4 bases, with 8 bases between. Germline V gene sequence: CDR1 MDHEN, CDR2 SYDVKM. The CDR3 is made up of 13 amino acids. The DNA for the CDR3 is TGTGCCAGCAGTTTAGAGATGGGCACTGAAGCTTTCTTT. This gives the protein CASSLEMGTEAFF.

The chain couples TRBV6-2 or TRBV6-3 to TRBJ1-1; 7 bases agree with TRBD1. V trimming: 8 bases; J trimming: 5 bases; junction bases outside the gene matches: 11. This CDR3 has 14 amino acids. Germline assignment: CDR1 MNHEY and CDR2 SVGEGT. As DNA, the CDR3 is TGTGCCAGCCGCGAGACAGGGTCGAAAACTGAAGCTTTCTTT. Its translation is CASRETGSKTEAFF.

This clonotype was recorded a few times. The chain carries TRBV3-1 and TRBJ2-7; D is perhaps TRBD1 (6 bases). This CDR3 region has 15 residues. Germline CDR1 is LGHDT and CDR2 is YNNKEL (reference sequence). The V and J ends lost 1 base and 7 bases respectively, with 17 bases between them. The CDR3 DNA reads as TGTGCCAGCAGCCAAGTAACGGGGACAAGAGAGGAGCAGTACTTC. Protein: CASSQVTGTREEQYF.

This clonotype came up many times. The CDR3 DNA is TGCAGTGCTAGAGGTTCTCGGACAGTTAGCAATCAGCCCCAGCATTTT. Amino acid sequence: CSARGSRTVSNQPQHF. The rearrangement links TRBV20-1 to TRBJ1-5; a weak D match, TRBD1 (6 bases). The germline V gene has CDR1 DFQATT and CDR2 SNEGSKA (reference sequence). Trimming removed 1 base at V and 0 bases at J, with 13 bases between. CDR3 length: 16 residues.

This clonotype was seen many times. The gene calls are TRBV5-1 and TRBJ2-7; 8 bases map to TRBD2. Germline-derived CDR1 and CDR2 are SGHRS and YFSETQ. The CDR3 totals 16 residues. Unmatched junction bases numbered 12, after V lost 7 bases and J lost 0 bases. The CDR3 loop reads CASRGLAGLSSYEQYF. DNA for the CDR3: TGCGCCAGCCGCGGGCTAGCGGGCCTTAGCTCCTACGAGCAGTACTTC.

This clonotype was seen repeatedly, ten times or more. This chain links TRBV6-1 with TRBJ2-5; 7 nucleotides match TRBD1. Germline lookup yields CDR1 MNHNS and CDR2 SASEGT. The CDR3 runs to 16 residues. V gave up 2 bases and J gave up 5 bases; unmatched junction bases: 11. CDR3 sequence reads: CASSELQGSLLETQYF. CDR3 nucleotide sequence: TGTGCCAGCAGTGAACTACAGGGGAGCCTGTTGGAGACCCAGTACTTC.

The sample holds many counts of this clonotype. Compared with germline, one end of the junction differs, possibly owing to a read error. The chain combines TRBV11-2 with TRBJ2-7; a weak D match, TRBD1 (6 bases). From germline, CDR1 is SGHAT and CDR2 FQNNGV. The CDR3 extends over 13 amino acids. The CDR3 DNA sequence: TGTGCCAACAGCTATAACAGGGCCTGGGAGCAGTACTTC. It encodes CANSYNRAWEQYF.

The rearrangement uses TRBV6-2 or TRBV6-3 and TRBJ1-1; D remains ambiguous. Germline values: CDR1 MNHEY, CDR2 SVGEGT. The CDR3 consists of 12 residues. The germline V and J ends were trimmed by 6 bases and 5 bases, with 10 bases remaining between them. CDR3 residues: CASRPADTEAFF. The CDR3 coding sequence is TGTGCCAGCAGACCTGCAGATACTGAAGCTTTCTTT.

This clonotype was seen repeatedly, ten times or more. CDR3 bases: TGTGCCAGCCAACACAGGGGGCTATACGACACTGAAGCTTTCTTT. As protein: CASQHRGLYDTEAFF. The chain is built from TRBV6-2 or TRBV6-3 and TRBJ1-1; 9 nucleotides align to TRBD1. Germline V gene data show CDR1 as MNHEY and CDR2 as SVGEGT. This CDR3 contains 15 residues. Germline trimming cut 8 bases from V and 3 bases from J; bases unmatched to any gene: 10.

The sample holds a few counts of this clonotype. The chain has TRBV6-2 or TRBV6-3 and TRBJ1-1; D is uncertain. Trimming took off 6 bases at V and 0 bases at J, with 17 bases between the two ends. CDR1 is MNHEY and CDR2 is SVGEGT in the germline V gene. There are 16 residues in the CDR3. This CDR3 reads CASSLMTVKMNTEAFF. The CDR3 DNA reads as TGTGCCAGCAGCCTTATGACGGTGAAGATGAACACTGAAGCTTTCTTT.

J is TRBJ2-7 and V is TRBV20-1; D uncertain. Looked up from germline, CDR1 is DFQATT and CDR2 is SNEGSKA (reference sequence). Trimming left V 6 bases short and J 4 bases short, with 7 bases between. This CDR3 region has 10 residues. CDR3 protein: CSAVPYEQYF. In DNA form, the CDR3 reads TGCAGTGCCGTCCCTTACGAGCAGTACTTC.

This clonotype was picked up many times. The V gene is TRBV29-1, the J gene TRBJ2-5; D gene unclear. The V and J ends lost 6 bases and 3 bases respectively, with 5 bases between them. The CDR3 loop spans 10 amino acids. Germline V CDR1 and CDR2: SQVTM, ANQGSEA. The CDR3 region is CSVQEETQYF. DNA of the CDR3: TGCAGCGTGCAAGAAGAGACCCAGTACTTC.

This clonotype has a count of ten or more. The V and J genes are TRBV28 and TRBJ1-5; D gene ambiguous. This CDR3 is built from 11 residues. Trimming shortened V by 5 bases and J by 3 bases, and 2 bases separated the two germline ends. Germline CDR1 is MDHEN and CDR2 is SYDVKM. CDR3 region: CASSINQPQHF. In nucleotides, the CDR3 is TGTGCCAGCAGTATCAATCAGCCCCAGCATTTT.

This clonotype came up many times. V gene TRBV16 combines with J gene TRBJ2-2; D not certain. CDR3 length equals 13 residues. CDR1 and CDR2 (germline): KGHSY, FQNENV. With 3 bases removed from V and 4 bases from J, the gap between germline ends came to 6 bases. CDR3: CASSHSGTGELFF. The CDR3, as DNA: TGTGCCAGCAGCCATAGTGGCACCGGGGAGCTGTTTTTT.

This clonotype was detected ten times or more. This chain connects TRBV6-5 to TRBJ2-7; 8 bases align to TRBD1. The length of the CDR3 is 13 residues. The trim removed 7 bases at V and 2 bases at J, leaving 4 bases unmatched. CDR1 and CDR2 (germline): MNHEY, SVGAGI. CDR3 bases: TGTGCCAGCAATACAGGGGGTCCCTACGAGCAGTACTTC. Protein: CASNTGGPYEQYF.

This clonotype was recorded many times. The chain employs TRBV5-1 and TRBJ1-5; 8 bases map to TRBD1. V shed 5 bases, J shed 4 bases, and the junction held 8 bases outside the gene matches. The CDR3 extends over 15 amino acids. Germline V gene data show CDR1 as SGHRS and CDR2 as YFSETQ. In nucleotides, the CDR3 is TGCGCCAGCAGGTCTGGGACAGGTCTTAATCAGCCCCAGCATTTT. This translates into CASRSGTGLNQPQHF.

CDR3 sequence reads: CASSPTPESFPLNTEAFF. The CDR3, as DNA: TGTGCCAGCTCACCAACGCCCGAAAGTTTCCCCTTGAACACTGAAGCTTTCTTT. The chain uses TRBV18 and TRBJ1-1; no definite D call. The length of the CDR3 is 18 residues. Trimming stripped 2 bases from V and 0 bases from J, with 19 bases between. Per germline, CDR1 KGHSH and CDR2 LQKENI.

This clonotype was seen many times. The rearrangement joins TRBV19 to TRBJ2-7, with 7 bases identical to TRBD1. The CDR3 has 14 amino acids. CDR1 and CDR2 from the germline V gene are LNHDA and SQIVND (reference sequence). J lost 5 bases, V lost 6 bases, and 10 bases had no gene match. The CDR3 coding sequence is TGTGCCAGTAGGTTACAGGGGAGTAAGGACGAGCAGTACTTC. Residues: CASRLQGSKDEQYF.

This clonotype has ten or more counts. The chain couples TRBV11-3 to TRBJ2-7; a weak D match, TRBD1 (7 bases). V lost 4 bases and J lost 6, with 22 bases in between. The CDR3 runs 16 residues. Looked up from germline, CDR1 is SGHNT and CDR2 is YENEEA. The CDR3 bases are TGTGCCAGCAGCTCCCCGATGGAGGGGGCACGAGGCGAGCAGTACTTC. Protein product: CASSSPMEGARGEQYF. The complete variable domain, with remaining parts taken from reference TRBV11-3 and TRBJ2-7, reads EAGVVQSPRYKIIEKKQPVAFWCNPISGHNTLYWYLQNLGQGPELLIRYENEEAVDDSQLPKDRFSAERLKGVDSTLKIQPAELGDSAVYLCASSSPMEGARGEQYFGPGTRLTVT.

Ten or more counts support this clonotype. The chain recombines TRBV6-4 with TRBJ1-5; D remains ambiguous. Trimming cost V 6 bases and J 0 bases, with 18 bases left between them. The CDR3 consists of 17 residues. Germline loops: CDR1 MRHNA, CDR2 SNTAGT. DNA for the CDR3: TGTGCCAGCAGCGACCTGCCGGACGGAAATAGCAATCAGCCCCAGCATTTT. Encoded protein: CASSDLPDGNSNQPQHF.

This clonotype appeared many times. Here the CDR3 reads CASMVAGGTQYF. The CDR3 region has the DNA TGTGCCAGTATGGTGGCAGGGGGGACCCAGTACTTC. This chain joins TRBV19 and TRBJ2-5; the match to TRBD1 covers 7 bases. The CDR3 totals 12 residues. With 7 bases clipped from V and 7 bases from J, the junction kept 6 bases outside the gene matches. Germline CDR1 LNHDA, CDR2 SQIVND (reference sequence).

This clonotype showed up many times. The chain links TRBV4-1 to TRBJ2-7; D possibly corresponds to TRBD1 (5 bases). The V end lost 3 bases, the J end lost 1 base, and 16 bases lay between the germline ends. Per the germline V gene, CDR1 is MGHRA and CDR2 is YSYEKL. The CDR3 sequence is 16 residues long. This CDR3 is CASSQGDQGRSYEQYF. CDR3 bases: TGCGCCAGCAGCCAGGGCGACCAGGGTAGGTCCTACGAGCAGTACTTC.

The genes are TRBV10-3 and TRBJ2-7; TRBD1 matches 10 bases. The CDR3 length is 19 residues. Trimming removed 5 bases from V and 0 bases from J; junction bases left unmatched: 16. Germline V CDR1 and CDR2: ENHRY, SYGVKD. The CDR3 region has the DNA TGTGCCATCAGTCGGGGAACGGGACAGGGGAAGGTTAACTCCTACGAGCAGTACTTC. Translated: CAISRGTGQGKVNSYEQYF.

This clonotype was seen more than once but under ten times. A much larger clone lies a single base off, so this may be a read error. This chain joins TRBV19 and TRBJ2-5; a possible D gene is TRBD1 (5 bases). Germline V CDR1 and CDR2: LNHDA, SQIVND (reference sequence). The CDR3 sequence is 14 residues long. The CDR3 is CTSSSSPRAETQYF. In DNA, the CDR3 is TGTACCAGTAGTAGCAGTCCCAGGGCGGAGACCCAGTACTTC. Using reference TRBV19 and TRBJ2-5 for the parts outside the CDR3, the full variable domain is DGGITQSPKYLFRKEGQNVTLSCEQNLNHDAMYWYRQDPGQGLRLIYYSQIVNDFQKGDIAEGYSVSREKKESFPLTVTSAQKNPTAFYLCTSSSSPRAETQYFGPGTRLLVL.

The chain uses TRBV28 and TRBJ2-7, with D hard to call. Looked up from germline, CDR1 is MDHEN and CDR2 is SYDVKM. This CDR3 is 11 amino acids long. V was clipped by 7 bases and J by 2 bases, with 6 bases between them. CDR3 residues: CASTSPYEQYF. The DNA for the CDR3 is TGTGCCAGCACAAGCCCCTACGAGCAGTACTTC.

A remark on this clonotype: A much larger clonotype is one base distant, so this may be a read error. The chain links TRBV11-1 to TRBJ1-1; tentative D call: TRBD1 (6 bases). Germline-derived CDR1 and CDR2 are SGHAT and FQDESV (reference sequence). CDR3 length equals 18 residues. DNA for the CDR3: TGTGTCAGCAGCCCCATCCCCGGCACAGGGTGGGGGAACACTGAAGCTTTCTTT. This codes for CVSSPIPGTGWGNTEAFF.

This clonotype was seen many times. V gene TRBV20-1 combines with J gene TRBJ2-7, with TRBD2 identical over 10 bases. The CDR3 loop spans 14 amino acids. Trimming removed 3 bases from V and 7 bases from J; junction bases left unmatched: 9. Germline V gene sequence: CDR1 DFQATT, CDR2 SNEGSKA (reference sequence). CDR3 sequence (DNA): TGCAGTGCTAGCCCTAGCGGGAGAGGATGGGAGCAGTACTTC. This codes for CSASPSGRGWEQYF.

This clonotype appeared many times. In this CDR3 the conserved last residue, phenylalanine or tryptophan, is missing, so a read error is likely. This CDR3 is CASSHGEGNYGYTL. The CDR3, as DNA: TGTGCCAGCAGCCATGGGGAGGGTAACTATGGCTACACCCTC. The chain has TRBV3-1 and TRBJ1-2; D is uncertain. CDR3 length equals 14 residues. Germline V CDR1 and CDR2: LGHDT, YNNKEL (reference sequence). Trimming removed 3 bases at V and 1 base at J, with 9 bases between.